Given below is one T cell receptor beta chain in context. What it binds is unknown. The data originate from a study of vaccination effects on CD4 cells after COVID-19. Study-level information: As their vaccination, participants received two doses of either BNT162b2 or mRNA-1273. General observations from the study: Clones arising from infection and from vaccination showed marked clonal contraction late after vaccination. New vaccine-induced clones were the main type among post-vaccine spike-reactive clones in convalescents.

Sequencing was performed with immunoSEQ multiplex PCR; in TCRdb, only in-frame clones are kept and a portion is missing. In the table there are some 24,000 clones, more than 70% of which are singletons. Trimming took off 5 bases at V and 3 bases at J, with 12 bases between the two ends. The CDR3 covers 14 residues. Germline CDR1 is SGHRS and CDR2 is YFSETQ. Ahead of sequencing, the ViraFEST assay grew antigen-specific CD4+ T cells using viral peptide pools. When around ten days of culture had elapsed, CD4+ T cells were isolated. Confirmation by PCR established that the person had SARS-CoV-2 infection between March and December 2020.

The V call is TRBV5-1, the J call TRBJ2-1, with D perhaps TRBD1 (5 bases). This TCR was recovered from a human donor who had a prior SARS-CoV-2 infection. The material was CD4+ T cells from PBMCs cultured with SARS-CoV-2 spike peptides, obtained before COVID-19 vaccination. In DNA form, the CDR3 reads TGCGCCAGCAGGAAAGACAGTTACTACAATGAGCAGTTCTTC. It specifies CASRKDSYYNEQFF.